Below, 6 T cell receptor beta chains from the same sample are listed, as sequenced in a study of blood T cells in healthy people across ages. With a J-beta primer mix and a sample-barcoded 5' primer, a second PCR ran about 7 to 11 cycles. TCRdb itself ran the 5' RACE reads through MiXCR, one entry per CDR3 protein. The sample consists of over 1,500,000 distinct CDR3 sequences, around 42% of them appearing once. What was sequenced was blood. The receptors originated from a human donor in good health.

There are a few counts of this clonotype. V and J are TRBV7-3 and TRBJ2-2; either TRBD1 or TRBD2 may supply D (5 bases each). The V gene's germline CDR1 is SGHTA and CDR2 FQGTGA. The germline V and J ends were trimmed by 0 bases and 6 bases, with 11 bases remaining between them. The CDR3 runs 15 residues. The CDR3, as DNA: TGTGCCAGCAGCTTAACTGGTCTGGGGGCCGGGGAGCTGTTTTTT. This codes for CASSLTGLGAGELFF.

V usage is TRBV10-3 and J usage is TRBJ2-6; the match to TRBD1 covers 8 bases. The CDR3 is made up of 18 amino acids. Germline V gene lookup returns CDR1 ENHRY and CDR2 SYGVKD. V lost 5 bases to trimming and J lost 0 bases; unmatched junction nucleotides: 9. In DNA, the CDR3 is TGTGCCATCAGTCGCAGACAGGGGAAGAGCTCTGGGGCCAACGTCCTGACTTTC. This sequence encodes CAISRRQGKSSGANVLTF.

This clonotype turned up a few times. CDR3 coding DNA: TGTGCCAGCAGTTCGCCGGACGGCAGTGTCTACGAGCAGTACTTC. It translates to CASSSPDGSVYEQYF. The V call is TRBV6-6, the J call TRBJ2-7; D gene uncertain. CDR3 size: 15 residues. Per germline, CDR1 MNHNY and CDR2 SVGAGI (reference sequence). Between the trimmed V and J ends, which lost 4 bases and 3 bases, there was a span of 16 bases.

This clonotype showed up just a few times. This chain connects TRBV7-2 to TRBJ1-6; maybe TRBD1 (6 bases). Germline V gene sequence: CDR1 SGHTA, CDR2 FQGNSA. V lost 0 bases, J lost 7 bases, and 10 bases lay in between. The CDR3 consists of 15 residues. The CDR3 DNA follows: TGTGCCAGCAGCTTAGCGTACAGGGCCAATTCACCCCTCCACTTT. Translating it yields CASSLAYRANSPLHF.

CDR3: CATEGTGYQETQYF. In nucleotides, the CDR3 is TGTGCCACGGAAGGAACAGGGTATCAAGAGACCCAGTACTTC. The chain employs TRBV7-8 and TRBJ2-5; TRBD1 might be the D (6 bases). CDR1 and CDR2 from the germline V gene are SGHVS and FQNEAQ. Trimming took 10 bases from V and 2 from J, leaving 17 bases between them. The CDR3 sequence is 14 residues long.

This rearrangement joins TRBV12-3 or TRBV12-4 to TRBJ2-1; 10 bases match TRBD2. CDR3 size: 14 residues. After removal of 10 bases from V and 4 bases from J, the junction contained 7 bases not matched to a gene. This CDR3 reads CATSGTSVYNEQFF. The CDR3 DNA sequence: TGTGCCACGTCCGGGACTAGCGTTTACAATGAGCAGTTCTTC.